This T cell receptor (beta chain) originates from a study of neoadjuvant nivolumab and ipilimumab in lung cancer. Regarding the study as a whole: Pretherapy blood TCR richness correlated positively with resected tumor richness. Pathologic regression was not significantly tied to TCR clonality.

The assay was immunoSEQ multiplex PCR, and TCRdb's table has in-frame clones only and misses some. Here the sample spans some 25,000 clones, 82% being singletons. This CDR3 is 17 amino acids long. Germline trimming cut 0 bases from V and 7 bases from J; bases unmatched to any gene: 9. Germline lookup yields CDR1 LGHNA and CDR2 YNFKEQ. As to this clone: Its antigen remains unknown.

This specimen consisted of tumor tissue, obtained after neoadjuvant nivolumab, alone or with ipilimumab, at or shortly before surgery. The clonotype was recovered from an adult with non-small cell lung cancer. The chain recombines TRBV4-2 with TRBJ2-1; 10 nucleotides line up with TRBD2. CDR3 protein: CASSQEGFASGGNEQFF. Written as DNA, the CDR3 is TGTGCCAGCAGCCAAGAGGGGTTCGCTAGCGGGGGTAATGAGCAGTTCTTC.